This T cell receptor beta chain was recovered during a study of beta chain features in type 1 diabetes listed by TCRdb under 2018. The study in broad terms: Mean age, gender distribution, total cell number and subset yield did not differ between patients and healthy donors. A total of about 110,000,000 sorted cells were examined across all samples, and a strong correlation was observed between cell number per subset and RNA yield. In the study, recently diagnosed type 1 diabetes patients and matched healthy donors were compared on the TCRB repertoires of their sorted circulating CD4+ T cell subsets. Naive and central memory subsets were obtained from all 30 or so donors, but regulatory and stem cell-like memory subsets were isolated from only 8 patients and roughly 8 healthy donors.

Summary of the overall study and its limitations: Only small numbers of individuals were included in the HLA sub-analyses, which left unresolved whether HLA type had any influence on TCRB rearrangement. PCR may preferentially amplify shorter templates, but because patient and control samples were amplified and corrected together, any resulting skew would affect both groups equally. Because cDNA was sequenced instead of genomic DNA, highly expressing activated cells could be over-represented, though the groups showed no difference in activation or CD3 levels. The naive, central memory and regulatory TCRB repertoires appeared to resemble one another more closely among patients than among healthy donors. At VDJ recombination sites, type 1 diabetes patients had fewer insertions and more deleted nucleotides, which implies abnormalities in thymic rearrangement. In all four CD4+ subsets, TCRB CDR3 length was moderately but significantly shorter in type 1 diabetes patients.

This clone has a handful of counts. It has no known antigen specificity. The sample holds no much larger clone one base away, and base qualities are not on file. Each donor gave one peripheral blood draw, roughly 120 mL on average, collected into heparinised tubes. A BD FACSAria II was used to sort naive, central memory, regulatory and stem cell-like memory CD4+ T cells with a panel that included CD45RO, CCR7, CD25, CD127, CD95 and CD27. Purity was above 95% for every sorted population. Right away, PBMCs were isolated by Lymphoprep density gradient centrifugation and were stained directly, with no culture step. Samples were stained and sorted in pairs, with one healthy donor and one patient per experiment, so that batch effects were minimized. The entire isolated RNA was reverse transcribed using the High Capacity cDNA Reverse Transcription Kit, and thus expressed TCRB transcripts were sequenced. Deep immunoSEQ sequencing was performed on naive, central memory and regulatory T cell samples, with an average of around 3.5 million total reads per sample. After sorted cells were lysed in RLT buffer, RNA was extracted with DNase-treated RNeasy Micro or Mini kits, with the choice depending on cell number. Each cell subset was processed on its own to prevent cross-contamination, while patient and healthy donor samples were processed together. TCRB sequences were amplified from cDNA with the immunoSEQ multiplex PCR, producing 87-bp fragments spanning the CDR3 region. Sequencing of the amplicons was performed on the Illumina HiSeq platform. As for how the authors treated the data: PCR bias was corrected computationally using synthetic template baselines, and reads within Hamming distance 2 were collapsed, with unmergeable singletons discarded. Reads were aligned against IMGT so that V, D and J genes, CDR3 length and insertions or deletions at six rearrangement sites could be assigned. Within each subset, clonotype counts were normalized to the number of sorted cells before true diversity and Gini coefficients were calculated with the tcR R package. The overlap coefficient, calculated on TCRB nucleotide sequences, was used to measure repertoire sharing. Out-of-frame TCRB sequences from naive cells were analyzed to stand in for the pre-selection repertoire. The table was pulled from immuneACCESS by TCRdb, which kept in-frame rearrangements only. Such tables lose some clones; where checked, under half of the loss comes from unresolved V genes, and the rest has no known cause. V, J and clone size were drawn from that table, and D and trimming were deduced from the DNA. The sample table shows fewer than 900,000 clones, and roughly 15% are seen once. Jointly, the top ten make up 0.02% to 0.025% of the sample.

CDR1 and CDR2 were assigned from the germline V gene as MDHEN and SYDVKM. The CDR3, cysteine through phenylalanine, is 14 amino acids long. Left in the record is the CDR3 DNA by itself, 42 bases read in frame from the first base. At the junction V is shortened by 6 bases and J by 7 bases; bases outside the gene matches: 7. This sequence uses TRBV28 and TRBJ2-4; 9 nucleotides in the junction match TRBD1. The sequence was obtained from a woman aged 18-29 years in good health. Sequencing input: naive CD4+ T cells from blood. Read against the paper, the sample's cell subset or site label means: true naive CD4+ T cells. CDR3 region: CASSRGQGRNIQYF. The DNA sequence reads TGTGCCAGCAGCCGGGGACAGGGAAGGAACATTCAGTACTTC.